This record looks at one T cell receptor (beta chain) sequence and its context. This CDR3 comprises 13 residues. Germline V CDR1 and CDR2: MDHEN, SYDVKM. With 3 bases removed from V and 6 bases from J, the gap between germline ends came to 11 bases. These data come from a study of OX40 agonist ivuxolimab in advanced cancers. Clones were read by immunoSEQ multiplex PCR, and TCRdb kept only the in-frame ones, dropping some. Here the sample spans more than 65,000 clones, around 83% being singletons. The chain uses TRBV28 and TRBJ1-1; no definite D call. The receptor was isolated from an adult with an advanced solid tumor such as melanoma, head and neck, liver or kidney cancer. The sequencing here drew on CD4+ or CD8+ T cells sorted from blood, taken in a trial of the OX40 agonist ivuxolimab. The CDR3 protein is CASSFGNSAEAFF. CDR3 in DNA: TGTGCCAGCAGTTTTGGCAACTCGGCTGAAGCTTTCTTT. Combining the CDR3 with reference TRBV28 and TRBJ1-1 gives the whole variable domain DVKVTQSSRYLVKRTGEKVFLECVQDMDHENMFWYRQDPGLGLRLIYFSYDVKMKEKGDIPEGYSVSREKKERFSLILESASTNQTSMYLCASSFGNSAEAFFGQGTRLTVV.